This note documents a single T cell receptor beta chain sequence. The CDR3 has 15 residues. Germline-derived CDR1 and CDR2 are SEHNR and FQNEAQ (reference sequence). With 3 bases clipped from V and 1 base from J, the junction kept 0 bases outside the gene matches. These data belong to a study of cytomegalovirus exposure and HLA in healthy donors. The PCR employed 60 Vbeta primers together with 13 Jbeta primers. Assay: immunoSEQ multiplex PCR; the TCRdb copy retains only in-frame clones and omits some. The sample shows a few hundred thousand clones, over 65% of them seen only once. This chain joins TRBV7-9 and TRBJ2-2, with TRBD2 identical over 9 bases. The receptor's source is a man between 35 and 55 years old in good health and CMV-seronegative. Sequencing input: PBMCs. CDR3 sequence reads: CASSFSGGNTGELFF. The CDR3 DNA reads as TGTGCCAGCAGCTTTAGCGGGGGGAACACCGGGGAGCTGTTTTTT.